These T cell receptor beta chains were read from a single sample in a study of T cells in localized non-small cell lung cancer. Produced via immunoSEQ multiplex PCR; TCRdb's table is partial and in-frame only. The sample has some 41,000 clones, around 83% seen once. This material consisted of PBMCs, taken before any cancer treatment. The source is a man aged 35-69 years with stage II lung adenocarcinoma. Each CDR3 is given with its conserved first and last residue. Fields, in order: D gene, clone size, J gene, V gene, CDR3 protein, CDR3 DNA. D genes are given only for firm matches. Where a row states a size, it is once, few, many or the class of an expanded clone; other rows omit it.

d_call: -
clone_size: -
j_call: TRBJ2-7
v_call: TRBV5-4
cdr3_aa: CASSLSPESREQYF
cdr3_nt: TGTGCCAGCAGCTTGAGTCCAGAATCGAGGGAGCAGTACTTC

d_call: TRBD1
clone_size: -
j_call: TRBJ2-7
v_call: TRBV6-1
cdr3_aa: CASSVDRVSYEQYF
cdr3_nt: TGTGCCAGCAGTGTTGACAGGGTCTCCTACGAGCAGTACTTC

d_call: -
clone_size: -
j_call: TRBJ2-2
v_call: TRBV29-1
cdr3_aa: CSGLAVNTGELFF
cdr3_nt: TGCAGCGGGCTAGCAGTGAACACCGGGGAGCTGTTTTTT

d_call: TRBD2
clone_size: -
j_call: TRBJ2-2
v_call: TRBV5-1
cdr3_aa: CASSKGTSGGGTGELFF
cdr3_nt: TGCGCCAGCAGCAAAGGGACTAGCGGGGGGGGCACCGGGGAGCTGTTTTTT

d_call: TRBD1
clone_size: few
j_call: TRBJ1-4
v_call: TRBV4-1
cdr3_aa: CASSQDWTGGVELFF
cdr3_nt: TGCGCCAGCAGCCAAGACTGGACAGGGGGCGTGGAACTGTTTTTT

d_call: TRBD1
clone_size: medium-sized
j_call: TRBJ2-7
v_call: TRBV30
cdr3_aa: CAWGDSGEQYF
cdr3_nt: TGTGCCTGGGGGGACAGCGGCGAGCAGTACTTC

d_call: -
clone_size: medium-sized
j_call: TRBJ2-3
v_call: TRBV6-6
cdr3_aa: CASSYVEGTDTQYF
cdr3_nt: TGTGCCAGCAGTTACGTGGAGGGCACAGATACGCAGTATTTT

d_call: -
clone_size: -
j_call: TRBJ2-7
v_call: TRBV11-2
cdr3_aa: CASSLDSLSYEQYF
cdr3_nt: TGTGCCAGCAGCTTGGACTCCCTCTCCTACGAGCAGTACTTC

d_call: -
clone_size: -
j_call: TRBJ1-6
v_call: TRBV5-4
cdr3_aa: CASSQSRQGTNSPLHF
cdr3_nt: TGTGCCAGCAGCCAATCTCGGCAGGGAACAAATTCACCCCTCCACTTT

d_call: TRBD1
clone_size: -
j_call: TRBJ1-4
v_call: TRBV14
cdr3_aa: CASSQKTGAGEKLFF
cdr3_nt: TGTGCCAGCAGCCAGAAGACAGGGGCAGGGGAAAAACTGTTTTTT

d_call: TRBD1
clone_size: -
j_call: TRBJ1-2
v_call: TRBV18
cdr3_aa: CASSRQGADYGYTF
cdr3_nt: TGTGCCAGCTCACGACAGGGGGCAGACTATGGCTACACCTTC

d_call: -
clone_size: -
j_call: TRBJ2-1
v_call: TRBV2
cdr3_aa: CASTREARRYNEQFF
cdr3_nt: TGTGCCAGCACGAGGGAGGCACGGCGCTACAATGAGCAGTTCTTC

d_call: -
clone_size: -
j_call: TRBJ2-1
v_call: TRBV12-2
cdr3_aa: CASRLVKDLGGSGDNEQFF
cdr3_nt: TGTGCAAGTCGCTTAGTGAAGGATCTAGGCGGGAGTGGCGACAATGAGCAGTTCTTC

d_call: -
clone_size: -
j_call: TRBJ1-1
v_call: TRBV7-8
cdr3_aa: CASSLAWANQRTNTEAFF
cdr3_nt: TGTGCCAGCAGCTTAGCGTGGGCGAATCAGCGTACGAACACTGAAGCTTTCTTT

d_call: -
clone_size: -
j_call: TRBJ2-7
v_call: TRBV27
cdr3_aa: CASSSRQRAAYEQYF
cdr3_nt: TGTGCCAGCAGTTCGCGCCAGCGTGCCGCCTACGAGCAGTACTTC

d_call: TRBD1
clone_size: -
j_call: TRBJ2-2
v_call: TRBV6-1
cdr3_aa: CASRGQGAVSGELFF
cdr3_nt: TGTGCCAGCAGGGGACAGGGGGCAGTTTCCGGGGAGCTGTTTTTT

d_call: TRBD1
clone_size: -
j_call: TRBJ1-6
v_call: TRBV19
cdr3_aa: CASRPGTGNSPLHF
cdr3_nt: TGTGCCAGTAGGCCCGGGACAGGGAATTCACCCCTCCACTTT

d_call: TRBD1
clone_size: once
j_call: TRBJ2-1
v_call: TRBV5-6
cdr3_aa: CASSPNPGQGRNEQFF
cdr3_nt: TGTGCCAGCAGCCCAAATCCGGGACAGGGGCGCAATGAGCAGTTCTTC

d_call: -
clone_size: -
j_call: TRBJ1-1
v_call: TRBV7-2
cdr3_aa: CASSPTVWGETEAFF
cdr3_nt: TGTGCCAGCAGCCCCACCGTTTGGGGCGAAACTGAAGCTTTCTTT

d_call: -
clone_size: -
j_call: TRBJ2-2
v_call: TRBV6-5
cdr3_aa: CASSYWAENTGELFF
cdr3_nt: TGTGCCAGCAGTTACTGGGCTGAGAACACCGGGGAGCTGTTTTTT

d_call: TRBD1
clone_size: -
j_call: TRBJ1-5
v_call: TRBV2
cdr3_aa: CATGTDNQPQHF
cdr3_nt: TGTGCCACCGGGACAGACAATCAGCCCCAGCATTTT

d_call: -
clone_size: -
j_call: TRBJ2-7
v_call: TRBV4-1
cdr3_aa: CASSQEDSFYEQYF
cdr3_nt: TGCGCCAGCAGCCAAGAGGACTCCTTCTACGAGCAGTACTTC

d_call: -
clone_size: -
j_call: TRBJ1-5
v_call: TRBV6-5
cdr3_aa: CASSYSGDHQPQHF
cdr3_nt: TGTGCCAGCAGTTACTCAGGGGATCATCAGCCCCAGCATTTT

d_call: -
clone_size: -
j_call: TRBJ2-5
v_call: TRBV6-1
cdr3_aa: CASSPQSRGRETQYF
cdr3_nt: TGTGCCAGCAGTCCCCAGAGCAGGGGTCGGGAGACCCAGTACTTC

d_call: -
clone_size: -
j_call: TRBJ2-1
v_call: TRBV29-1
cdr3_aa: CSGGEGNNEQFF
cdr3_nt: TGCAGCGGAGGAGAGGGGAACAATGAGCAGTTCTTC

d_call: TRBD1
clone_size: few
j_call: TRBJ2-7
v_call: TRBV18
cdr3_aa: CASSPGTAYEQYF
cdr3_nt: TGTGCCAGCTCGCCCGGGACAGCCTACGAGCAGTACTTC

d_call: -
clone_size: -
j_call: TRBJ2-7
v_call: TRBV4-1
cdr3_aa: CASSLQGGPYEQYF
cdr3_nt: TGCGCCAGCAGCCTCCAGGGGGGTCCCTACGAGCAGTACTTC

d_call: -
clone_size: -
j_call: TRBJ1-1
v_call: TRBV7-3
cdr3_aa: CASSLGGGEAFF
cdr3_nt: TGTGCCAGCAGCTTAGGGGGAGGGGAAGCTTTCTTT

d_call: -
clone_size: -
j_call: TRBJ2-1
v_call: TRBV5-1
cdr3_aa: CASSSRLLDEQFF
cdr3_nt: TGCGCCAGCAGCTCCCGACTTCTGGATGAGCAGTTCTTC

d_call: -
clone_size: -
j_call: TRBJ1-4
v_call: TRBV7-9
cdr3_aa: CASSLGGAGLPKLFF
cdr3_nt: TGTGCCAGCAGCCTAGGAGGGGCAGGATTGCCGAAACTGTTTTTT

d_call: -
clone_size: -
j_call: TRBJ2-1
v_call: TRBV28
cdr3_aa: CASSPSYNEQFF
cdr3_nt: TGTGCCAGCAGCCCCTCCTACAATGAGCAGTTCTTC

d_call: TRBD1
clone_size: -
j_call: TRBJ2-7
v_call: TRBV28
cdr3_aa: CASSLTGPHEQYF
cdr3_nt: TGTGCCAGCAGTCTGACAGGGCCCCACGAGCAGTACTTC

d_call: TRBD2
clone_size: -
j_call: TRBJ2-1
v_call: TRBV6-5
cdr3_aa: CASSTVAGGPNEQFF
cdr3_nt: TGTGCCAGCAGTACCGTTGCGGGAGGGCCTAATGAGCAGTTCTTC

d_call: TRBD1
clone_size: once
j_call: TRBJ2-1
v_call: TRBV27
cdr3_aa: CASGDSSSYNEQFF
cdr3_nt: TGTGCCAGCGGGGACAGTAGCTCCTACAATGAGCAGTTCTTC

d_call: TRBD1
clone_size: once
j_call: TRBJ2-7
v_call: TRBV10-2
cdr3_aa: CASSGDRHSYEQYF
cdr3_nt: TGCGCCAGCAGTGGGGACAGACACTCCTACGAGCAGTACTTC

d_call: TRBD1
clone_size: -
j_call: TRBJ1-5
v_call: TRBV6-6
cdr3_aa: CASSARQGDQPQHF
cdr3_nt: TGTGCCAGCAGTGCCCGACAGGGTGATCAGCCCCAGCATTTT

d_call: -
clone_size: -
j_call: TRBJ2-1
v_call: TRBV5-1
cdr3_aa: CASSSATGNWYNEQFF
cdr3_nt: TGCGCCAGCAGCTCCGCCACAGGAAACTGGTACAATGAGCAGTTCTTC

d_call: TRBD1
clone_size: -
j_call: TRBJ2-3
v_call: TRBV6-6
cdr3_aa: CASSPSRGGRTDTQYF
cdr3_nt: TGTGCCAGCAGTCCTTCTCGAGGGGGCCGCACAGATACGCAGTATTTT

d_call: -
clone_size: few
j_call: TRBJ2-1
v_call: TRBV7-9
cdr3_aa: CASTSWETEQFF
cdr3_nt: TGTGCCAGCACCTCTTGGGAGACTGAGCAGTTCTTC

d_call: TRBD2
clone_size: -
j_call: TRBJ2-5
v_call: TRBV4-2
cdr3_aa: CASSRRTSGQETQYF
cdr3_nt: TGTGCCAGCAGCCGCCGGACTAGCGGACAAGAGACCCAGTACTTC

d_call: -
clone_size: few
j_call: TRBJ1-1
v_call: TRBV7-3
cdr3_aa: CASSLTGRANTEAFF
cdr3_nt: TGTGCCAGCAGCTTAACTGGGCGGGCGAACACTGAAGCTTTCTTT

d_call: -
clone_size: few
j_call: TRBJ2-7
v_call: TRBV6-6
cdr3_aa: CASSKPHNGAQQYF
cdr3_nt: TGTGCCAGCAGCAAACCCCATAATGGGGCACAGCAGTACTTC

d_call: TRBD1
clone_size: -
j_call: TRBJ2-2
v_call: TRBV6-6
cdr3_aa: CASSGDRGRGELFF
cdr3_nt: TGTGCCAGCAGCGGGGACAGGGGACGGGGGGAGCTGTTTTTT

d_call: -
clone_size: -
j_call: TRBJ2-2
v_call: TRBV7-2
cdr3_aa: CASNQLYTGELFF
cdr3_nt: TGTGCCAGCAACCAGCTATACACCGGGGAGCTGTTTTTT

d_call: TRBD1
clone_size: -
j_call: TRBJ2-1
v_call: TRBV19
cdr3_aa: CASTITGDRGRDEQFF
cdr3_nt: TGTGCCAGTACAATTACGGGGGACAGGGGGCGCGATGAGCAGTTCTTC

d_call: -
clone_size: -
j_call: TRBJ2-4
v_call: TRBV18
cdr3_aa: CASSPPGGTNIQYF
cdr3_nt: TGTGCCAGCTCACCACCGGGGGGAACGAACATTCAGTACTTC

d_call: TRBD1
clone_size: -
j_call: TRBJ2-1
v_call: TRBV7-3
cdr3_aa: CASSPGGTGVSGQFF
cdr3_nt: TGTGCCAGCAGCCCAGGGGGGACAGGGGTGTCCGGGCAGTTCTTC

d_call: -
clone_size: once
j_call: TRBJ2-1
v_call: TRBV15
cdr3_aa: CATRGLSSYNEQFF
cdr3_nt: TGTGCCACGAGGGGCTTAAGCTCCTACAATGAGCAGTTCTTC

d_call: TRBD1
clone_size: -
j_call: TRBJ1-2
v_call: TRBV2
cdr3_aa: CASSQGDNYGYTF
cdr3_nt: TGTGCCAGCAGCCAGGGGGACAACTATGGCTACACCTTC

d_call: -
clone_size: -
j_call: TRBJ2-6
v_call: TRBV13
cdr3_aa: CASSSNSGANVLTF
cdr3_nt: TGTGCCAGCAGCTCCAACTCTGGGGCCAACGTCCTGACTTTC

d_call: -
clone_size: -
j_call: TRBJ1-1
v_call: TRBV19
cdr3_aa: CASTDPGRGDTEAFF
cdr3_nt: TGTGCCAGTACCGATCCGGGTCGGGGGGATACTGAAGCTTTCTTT

d_call: TRBD1
clone_size: -
j_call: TRBJ1-5
v_call: TRBV6-1
cdr3_aa: CASSELTGKGNQPQHF
cdr3_nt: TGTGCCAGCAGTGAATTGACAGGGAAGGGCAATCAGCCCCAGCATTTT

d_call: -
clone_size: -
j_call: TRBJ2-5
v_call: TRBV28
cdr3_aa: CASTWGEETQYF
cdr3_nt: TGTGCCAGTACTTGGGGGGAGGAGACCCAGTACTTC